The 5 T cell receptor beta chains in this list originate from one sample, sequenced in a study of OX40 agonist ivuxolimab in advanced cancers. Clones were read by immunoSEQ multiplex PCR, and TCRdb kept only the in-frame ones, dropping some. The repertoire holds some 41,000 clones, around 89% seen once, with over 0.55% in the top ten. The sample was CD4+ or CD8+ T cells sorted from blood, taken in a trial of the OX40 agonist ivuxolimab. These receptors were taken from an adult with an advanced solid tumor such as melanoma, head and neck, liver or kidney cancer.

This CDR3 reads CAARAGPDTDTQYF. CDR3 nucleotides: TGTGCCGCCCGGGCGGGGCCCGACACAGATACGCAGTATTTT. The chain couples TRBV4-2 to TRBJ2-3; TRBD2 is a possible D gene (6 bases). This CDR3 is 14 amino acids long. Germline assignment: CDR1 LGHNA and CDR2 YNFKEQ. Trimming removed 11 bases from V and 2 bases from J, with 17 bases in between.

CDR3 in DNA: TGTGCCAGTAGCCGACGGAAAGACAGATCGAACACTGAAGCTTTCTTT. Its protein is CASSRRKDRSNTEAFF. The chain combines TRBV19 with TRBJ1-1, with a tentative D call TRBD1 (5 bases). CDR3 length: 16 residues. Germline CDR1 is LNHDA and CDR2 is SQIVND (reference sequence). The V end lost 6 bases, the J end lost 1 base, and 18 bases lay between the germline ends.

The rearrangement joins TRBV11-2 to TRBJ1-1; D is uncertain. This CDR3 comprises 13 residues. Trimming shortened V by 2 bases and J by 5 bases, and 9 bases separated the two germline ends. Germline assignment: CDR1 SGHAT and CDR2 FQNNGV. The CDR3 DNA sequence: TGTGCCAGCAGCTTAAGTGTATGGACTGAAGCTTTCTTT. This translates into CASSLSVWTEAFF.

This chain connects TRBV7-9 to TRBJ2-7, with TRBD1 identical over 11 bases. V gave up 5 bases and J gave up 3 bases; unmatched junction bases: 6. Looked up from germline, CDR1 is SEHNR and CDR2 is FQNEAQ (reference sequence). The CDR3 covers 15 residues. In DNA, the CDR3 is TGTGCCAGCAGCCTGGACAGGGGGCTGATCTACGAGCAGTACTTC. Its translation is CASSLDRGLIYEQYF.

In regard to this clone: This sample also contains other DNA sequences that code for the same CDR3. The chain recombines TRBV7-9 with TRBJ1-5; D remains unclear. This CDR3 has 13 residues. The germline gives CDR1 SEHNR, CDR2 FQNEAQ (reference sequence). Trimming stripped 2 bases from V and 4 bases from J, with 6 bases between. For the CDR3, the DNA is TGTGCCAGCAGCTTAAACGAGAATCAGCCCCAGCATTTT. It encodes CASSLNENQPQHF.